This T cell receptor beta chain stems from a study of persistence of HIV-infected CD4 T cells. Study information: Donors had been on suppressive ART for a median of roughly 8 years.

The stimulus was an HIV-1 Gag 15-mer peptide pool, 0.95 to 1 ug/peptide/mL. CD40L/CD69 double-negative CD45RO-high memory CD4+ T cells were collected. Germline V gene data show CDR1 as LNHDA and CDR2 as SQIVND (reference sequence). The V end was cut by 5 bases, the J end by 3 bases, with 17 bases between. CDR3 length: 17 amino acids. Sequencing used immunoSEQ version 4 in survey mode. Each sample used up to 1 ug genomic DNA diluted to approximately 10 ng/uL. Data came from immunoSEQ multiplex PCR; TCRdb stores just in-frame clones and leaves some out. The sample holds about 64,000 clones, over 60% seen once. Study conclusions and caveats: Degenerate expanded CDR3beta sequences were enriched among CMV- and Gag-responding cells.

Note on this clone: Its antigen is currently unknown.

The J gene is TRBJ2-6, the V gene TRBV19; D call uncertain. The receptor's source is an adult man with HIV who was CMV-seropositive. Specimen: CD4+ T cells sorted from PBMCs after approximately 19-hour stimulation, collected from a patient who received antiretroviral therapy. CDR3 in DNA: TGTGCCAGTAGTCCCGGCTACAACCGTTTTGGGGCCAACGTCCTGACTTTC. Its translation: CASSPGYNRFGANVLTF.